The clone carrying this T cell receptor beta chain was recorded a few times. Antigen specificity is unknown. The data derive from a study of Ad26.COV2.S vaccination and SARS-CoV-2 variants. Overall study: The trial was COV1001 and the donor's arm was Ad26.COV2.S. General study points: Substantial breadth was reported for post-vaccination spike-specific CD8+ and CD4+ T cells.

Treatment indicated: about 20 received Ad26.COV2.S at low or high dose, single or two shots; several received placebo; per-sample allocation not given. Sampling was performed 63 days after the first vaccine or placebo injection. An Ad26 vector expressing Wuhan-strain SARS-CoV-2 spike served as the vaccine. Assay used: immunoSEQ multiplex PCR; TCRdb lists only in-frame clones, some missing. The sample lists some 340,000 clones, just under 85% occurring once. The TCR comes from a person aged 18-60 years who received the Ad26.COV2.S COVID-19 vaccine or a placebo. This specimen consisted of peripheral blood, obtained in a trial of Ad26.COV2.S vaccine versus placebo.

The DNA for the CDR3 is TGTGCCAGCAGCCCGGACTGGAATGAAAAACTGTTTTTT. It encodes CASSPDWNEKLFF. The rearrangement links TRBV7-9 to TRBJ1-4; D is unresolved. V lost 5 bases to trimming and J lost 5 bases, with 9 bases between them. Germline V lookup: CDR1 SEHNR, CDR2 FQNEAQ (reference sequence). This CDR3 is built from 13 residues.